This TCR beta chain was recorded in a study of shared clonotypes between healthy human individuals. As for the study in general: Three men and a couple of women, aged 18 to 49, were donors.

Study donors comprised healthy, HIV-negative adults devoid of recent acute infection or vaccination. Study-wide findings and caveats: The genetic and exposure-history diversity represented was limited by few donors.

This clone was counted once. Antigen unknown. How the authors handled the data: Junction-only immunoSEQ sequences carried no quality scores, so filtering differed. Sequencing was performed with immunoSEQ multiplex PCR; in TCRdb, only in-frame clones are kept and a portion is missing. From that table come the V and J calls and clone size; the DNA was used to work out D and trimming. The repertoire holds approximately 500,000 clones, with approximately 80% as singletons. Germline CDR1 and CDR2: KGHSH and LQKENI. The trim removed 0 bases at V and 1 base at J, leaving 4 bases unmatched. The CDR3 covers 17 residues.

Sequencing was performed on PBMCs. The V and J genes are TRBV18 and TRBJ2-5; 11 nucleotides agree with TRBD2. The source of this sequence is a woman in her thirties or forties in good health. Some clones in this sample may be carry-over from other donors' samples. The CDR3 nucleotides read TGTGCCAGCTCACCACCTAGCGGGAGGGCCTTCCAAGAGACCCAGTACTTC. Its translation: CASSPPSGRAFQETQYF.